The TCR beta chain under discussion was sequenced for a study of cytomegalovirus exposure and HLA in healthy donors. Study results and caveats: Rare sequences made up most TCRs, while some public TCRs were found in many donors. In presence/absence analyses, roughly uniform sequencing depth across donors was assumed. TCR beta V- and J-gene trimming was later associated with a missense DCLRE1C variant. In a later analysis, 16,951 TCR beta sequences were associated with HLA alleles at 0.05 false discovery rate.

CDR3 length: 14 amino acids. CDR1 is SGHAT, CDR2 FQDESV, per germline (reference sequence). V lost 5 bases, J lost 2 bases, and 12 bases lay in between. Use of 60 Vbeta and 13 Jbeta primers characterized the PCR. The data were produced by immunoSEQ multiplex PCR, yet TCRdb's version contains in-frame clones alone and is incomplete. The repertoire table contains 70,000 to 80,000 clones. With regard to this clone: Its antigen remains unknown.

The source is a man in his forties in good health and CMV-seronegative. Specimen: PBMCs. The chain combines TRBV11-1 with TRBJ2-5; possibly TRBD2 for D (6 bases). The CDR3 region is CASSPRDSQETQYF. CDR3 coding DNA: TGTGCCAGCAGCCCCCGGGACTCTCAAGAGACCCAGTACTTC.